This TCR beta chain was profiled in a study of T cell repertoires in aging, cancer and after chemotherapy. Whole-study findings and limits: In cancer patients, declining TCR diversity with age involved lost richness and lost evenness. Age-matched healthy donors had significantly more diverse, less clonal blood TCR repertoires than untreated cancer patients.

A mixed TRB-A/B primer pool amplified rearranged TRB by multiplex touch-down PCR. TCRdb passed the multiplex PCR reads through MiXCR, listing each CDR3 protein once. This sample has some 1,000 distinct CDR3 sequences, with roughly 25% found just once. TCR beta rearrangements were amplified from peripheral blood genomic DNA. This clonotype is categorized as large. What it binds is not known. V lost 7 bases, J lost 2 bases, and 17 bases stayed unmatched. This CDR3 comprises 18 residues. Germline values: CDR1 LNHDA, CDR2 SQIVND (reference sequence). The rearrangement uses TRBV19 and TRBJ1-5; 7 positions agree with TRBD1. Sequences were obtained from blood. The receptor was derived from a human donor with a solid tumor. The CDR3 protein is CASNRQGRFIVGNQPQHF. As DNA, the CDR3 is TGTGCCAGTAACCGACAGGGCCGGTTCATAGTCGGCAATCAGCCCCAGCATTTT.